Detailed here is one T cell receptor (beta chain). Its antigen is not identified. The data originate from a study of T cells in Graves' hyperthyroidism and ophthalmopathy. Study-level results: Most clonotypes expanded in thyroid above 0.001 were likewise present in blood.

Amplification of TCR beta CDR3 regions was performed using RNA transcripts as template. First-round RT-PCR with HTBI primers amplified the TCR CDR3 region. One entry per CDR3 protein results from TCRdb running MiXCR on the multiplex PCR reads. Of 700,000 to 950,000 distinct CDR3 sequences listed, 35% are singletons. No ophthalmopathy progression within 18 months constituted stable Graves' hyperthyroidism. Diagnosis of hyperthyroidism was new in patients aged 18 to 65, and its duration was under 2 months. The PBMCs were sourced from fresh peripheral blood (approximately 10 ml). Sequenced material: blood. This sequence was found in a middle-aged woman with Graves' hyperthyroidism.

This CDR3 reads CATSRTSGGTDTQYF. DNA for the CDR3: TGTGCCACCAGCAGGACTAGCGGAGGCACAGATACGCAGTATTTT. The V call is TRBV15, the J call TRBJ2-3; 9 bases are shared with TRBD2. Per the germline V gene, CDR1 is LNHNV and CDR2 is YYDKDF (reference sequence). This CDR3 spans 15 amino acids. V lost 3 bases to trimming and J lost 1 base; unmatched junction nucleotides: 2.